This T cell receptor beta chain was retrieved from a study of identifying expanded T cells in peripheral blood. Study-wide results and caveats: Roughly two-week clone count variance significantly increased as total template count grew. About 1.3 clones differed between technical replicates, versus about 16 and 19 over time.

With respect to this clone: Its cognate antigen is unknown.

Clones were sequenced by immunoSEQ multiplex PCR, and TCRdb holds only the in-frame ones, with some missing. The data show approximately 90,000 clones, 86% seen once. Germline V CDR1 and CDR2: MNHEY, SVGAGI. The CDR3 loop spans 14 amino acids. The ends were cut back, 2 bases at V and 0 bases at J, with 6 bases in the middle. During the collection period, no donor immune events like infections were recorded. This clonotype originated in a person between 18 and 75 years old in good health. This chain connects TRBV6-5 to TRBJ2-3; D may be TRBD2 (6 bases). Sequenced input: blood. DNA for the CDR3: TGTGCCAGCAGTTACGGAGGGAGCACAGATACGCAGTATTTT. Its translation: CASSYGGSTDTQYF.